The 16 T cell receptor beta chains below were found in one sample sequenced in a study of shared clonotypes between healthy human individuals. Some clones are missing from TCRdb's copy, which holds only in-frame ones; the method was immunoSEQ multiplex PCR. Here the sample spans 1.4 million to 1.5 million clones, roughly 96% being singletons. Input material: naive CD4+ T cells sorted from blood. Subset meaning: CD45RA+ positively selected. The source of these receptors is a man aged 25-40 years in good health.

The CDR3, as DNA: TGCGCCAGCAGCCCAAGGGGGGTCGCTTACAATGAGCAGTTCTTC. This codes for CASSPRGVAYNEQFF. The chain has TRBV5-1 and TRBJ2-1; D is possibly TRBD1 or TRBD2 (6 bases each). The CDR3 consists of 15 residues. From germline, CDR1 is SGHRS and CDR2 YFSETQ. The ends were cut back, 4 bases at V and 4 bases at J, with 15 bases in the middle.

V is TRBV7-9 and J is TRBJ2-2; D is uncertain. The CDR3 sequence is 11 residues long. The ends were cut back, 0 bases at V and 10 bases at J, with 3 bases in the middle. From germline, CDR1 is SEHNR and CDR2 FQNEAQ (reference sequence). CDR3 nucleotides: TGTGCCAGCAGCTTAGCAACGGAGCTGTTTTTT. This codes for CASSLATELFF.

V usage is TRBV30 and J usage is TRBJ2-2; 8 nucleotides align to TRBD2. Germline CDR1 GTSNPN, CDR2 SVGIG (reference sequence). This CDR3 is built from 18 residues. After removal of 0 bases from V and 3 bases from J, the junction contained 12 bases not matched to a gene. CDR3 DNA sequence: TGTGCCTGGAGTGTACCACCCCAAGCGGGGGACTACACCGGGGAGCTGTTTTTT. It yields the protein CAWSVPPQAGDYTGELFF.

V gene TRBV6-5 combines with J gene TRBJ2-7, with unresolved D. Per the germline V gene, CDR1 is MNHEY and CDR2 is SVGAGI. Deletions cut 0 bases from V and 5 bases from J, with 5 bases between. The CDR3 runs 12 residues. CDR3 in DNA: TGTGCCAGCAGTTACTCCGGCGACGAGCAGTACTTC. This translates into CASSYSGDEQYF.

This chain's CDR3 is CASSYGQGPSYEQYF. The CDR3 region has the DNA TGTGCCAGCAGCTACGGGCAGGGCCCTTCCTACGAGCAGTACTTC. The chain links TRBV7-6 to TRBJ2-7; TRBD1 is a possible D gene (5 bases). The germline V gene has CDR1 SGHVS and CDR2 FNYEAQ. The CDR3 has 15 residues. Trimming took 4 bases from V and 1 from J, leaving 14 bases between them.

This sequence joins TRBV6-6 and TRBJ2-7, with 7 bases that match TRBD2. V was clipped by 5 bases and J by 3 bases; unmatched bases: 4. The V gene's germline CDR1 is MNHNY and CDR2 SVGAGI (reference sequence). This CDR3 spans 13 amino acids. The CDR3 loop reads CASSAGARYEQYF. CDR3 bases: TGTGCCAGCAGTGCGGGAGCTCGCTACGAGCAGTACTTC.

CDR3 DNA sequence: TGTGCCAGCTCACCACCCTCGGAGGGAGAAGCTTTCTTT. Translating it yields CASSPPSEGEAFF. The V call is TRBV18, the J call TRBJ1-1; D is unclear. Germline V lookup: CDR1 KGHSH, CDR2 LQKENI. The CDR3 has 13 residues. The V end lost 0 bases, the J end lost 8 bases, and 10 bases lay between the germline ends.

Points on this clone: This CDR3 is also generated by other DNA sequences in the sample. CDR3 DNA sequence: TGCGCCAGCAGCTCCCGGACAGCAACCTACGAGCAGTACTTC. Its protein product is CASSSRTATYEQYF. V usage is TRBV5-1 and J usage is TRBJ2-7; perhaps TRBD1 as D (6 bases). CDR3 length: 14 amino acids. CDR1 SGHRS and CDR2 YFSETQ come from the germline V gene. With 3 bases removed from V and 2 bases from J, the gap between germline ends came to 12 bases.

Only one count was recorded for this clone. The chain links TRBV10-3 to TRBJ1-2; 7 nucleotides agree with TRBD1. The CDR3 contains 14 residues. Germline V gene lookup returns CDR1 ENHRY and CDR2 SYGVKD. V lost 5 bases to trimming and J lost 5 bases; unmatched junction nucleotides: 8. CDR3 amino acids: CAISTTGEVYGYTF. The CDR3 nucleotides read TGTGCCATCAGTACTACAGGGGAGGTGTATGGCTACACCTTC.

In its sample, this clone was seen once. The CDR3 bases are TGTGCCAGCAGCTTTGGGACAGGGCGTCATGAGCAGTTCTTC. Protein: CASSFGTGRHEQFF. J is TRBJ2-1 and V is TRBV11-2; 9 bases align to TRBD1. V lost 3 bases and J lost 8; bases outside the gene matches: 5. The V gene's germline CDR1 is SGHAT and CDR2 FQNNGV. The CDR3 contains 14 residues.

The chain carries TRBV13 and TRBJ2-7, with D perhaps matching TRBD2 (5 bases). The ends were cut back, 0 bases at V and 0 bases at J, with 9 bases in the middle. Germline V CDR1 and CDR2: PRHDT, FYEKMQ (reference sequence). This CDR3 is 15 amino acids long. The CDR3 reads CASSLGGKSSYEQYF. Written as DNA, the CDR3 is TGTGCCAGCAGCTTAGGCGGGAAGAGCTCCTACGAGCAGTACTTC.

This clone was counted once. The V and J genes are TRBV2 and TRBJ2-6; 12 bases agree with TRBD1. The CDR3 loop spans 17 amino acids. Trimming at V came to 6 bases and at J to 4 bases, leaving 7 bases not matched to a gene. Germline CDR1 and CDR2: SNHLY and FYNNEI. CDR3 nucleotides: TGTGCCAGCAGCCCGGGACAGGGGGCGGAAGGGGCCAACGTCCTGACTTTC. Translation gives CASSPGQGAEGANVLTF.

V gene TRBV7-8 combines with J gene TRBJ1-5; perhaps TRBD1 as D (5 bases). The CDR3 is 14 residues long. Trimming shortened V by 3 bases and J by 2 bases, and 8 bases separated the two germline ends. The germline CDR1 and CDR2 sequences are SGHVS and FQNEAQ. The CDR3, as DNA: TGTGCCAGCAGCTTCCCGGGGGGCAATCAGCCCCAGCATTTT. This codes for CASSFPGGNQPQHF.

As to this clone: The same CDR3 is also encoded by other DNA sequences in this sample. The gene calls are TRBV7-9 and TRBJ2-7; TRBD2 matches at 8 bases. After removal of 1 base from V and 1 base from J, the junction contained 6 bases not matched to a gene. The length of the CDR3 is 16 residues. The germline gives CDR1 SEHNR, CDR2 FQNEAQ (reference sequence). CDR3 DNA sequence: TGTGCCAGCAGCTTAGTCCTAGCGGGCCCGTCCTACGAGCAGTACTTC. Protein product: CASSLVLAGPSYEQYF. Complete variable domain (other parts from reference TRBV7-9 and TRBJ2-7): DTGVSQNPRHKITKRGQNVTFRCDPISEHNRLYWYRQTLGQGPEFLTYFQNEAQLEKSRLLSDRFSAERPKGSFSTLEIQRTEQGDSAMYLCASSLVLAGPSYEQYFGPGTRLTVT.

The chain is built from TRBV7-2 and TRBJ2-1; 7 bases match TRBD1. This CDR3 is built from 14 residues. V lost 4 bases and J lost 5; bases outside the gene matches: 5. CDR1 and CDR2 from the germline V gene are SGHTA and FQGNSA. DNA of the CDR3: TGTGCCAGCAGCTCAGGGGGTTCGGACAATGAGCAGTTCTTC. It encodes CASSSGGSDNEQFF.

This sequence joins TRBV19 and TRBJ2-1; 11 nucleotides agree with TRBD2. Germline CDR1 is LNHDA and CDR2 is SQIVND (reference sequence). This CDR3 has 16 residues. V shed 5 bases, J shed 8 bases, and the junction held 11 bases outside the gene matches. This chain's CDR3 is CASSSLLAGVIDEQFF. The CDR3 coding sequence is TGTGCCAGTAGTTCCTTACTAGCGGGAGTTATTGATGAGCAGTTCTTC.